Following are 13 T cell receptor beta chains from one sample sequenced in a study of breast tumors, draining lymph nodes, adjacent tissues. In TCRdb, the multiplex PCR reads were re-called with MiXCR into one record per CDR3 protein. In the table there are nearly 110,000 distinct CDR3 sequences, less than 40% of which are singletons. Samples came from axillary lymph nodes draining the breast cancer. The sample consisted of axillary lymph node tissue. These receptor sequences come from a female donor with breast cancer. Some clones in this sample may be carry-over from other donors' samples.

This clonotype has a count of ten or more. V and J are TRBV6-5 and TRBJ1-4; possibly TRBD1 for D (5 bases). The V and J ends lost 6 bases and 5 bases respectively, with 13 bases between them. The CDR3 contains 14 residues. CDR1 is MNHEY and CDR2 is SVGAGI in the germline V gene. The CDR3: CASRSTVRNEKLFF. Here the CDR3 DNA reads TGTGCCAGCAGATCGACAGTGCGCAATGAAAAACTGTTTTTT.

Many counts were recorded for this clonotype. As DNA, the CDR3 is TGTGCCAGCAGCAGGGGGAACACCATATATTTT. Translated, it gives CASSRGNTIYF. This sequence joins TRBV12-3 or TRBV12-4 and TRBJ1-3; 7 nucleotides align to TRBD1. The CDR3 consists of 11 residues. V lost 6 bases, J lost 7 bases, and 0 bases stayed unmatched.

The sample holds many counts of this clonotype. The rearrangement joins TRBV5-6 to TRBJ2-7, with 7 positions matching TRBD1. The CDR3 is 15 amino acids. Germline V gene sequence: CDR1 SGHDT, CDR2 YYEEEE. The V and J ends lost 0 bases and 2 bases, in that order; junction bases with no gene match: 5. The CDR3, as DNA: TGTGCCAGCAGCTTGGAACAGGGGCTCGCCTACGAGCAGTACTTC. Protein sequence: CASSLEQGLAYEQYF. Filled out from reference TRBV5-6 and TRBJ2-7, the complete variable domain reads DAGVTQSPTHLIKTRGQQVTLRCSPKSGHDTVSWYQQALGQGPQFIFQYYEEEERQRGNFPDRFSGHQFPNYSSELNVNALLLGDSALYLCASSLEQGLAYEQYFGPGTRLTVT.

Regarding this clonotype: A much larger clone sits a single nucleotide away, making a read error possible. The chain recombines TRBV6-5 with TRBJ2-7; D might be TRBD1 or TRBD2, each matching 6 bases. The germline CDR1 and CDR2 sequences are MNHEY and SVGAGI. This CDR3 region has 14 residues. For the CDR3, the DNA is TGTGCCAGCAGTCACTTCGGGGGCGGCTACGTGCAGTACTTC. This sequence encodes CASSHFGGGYVQYF.

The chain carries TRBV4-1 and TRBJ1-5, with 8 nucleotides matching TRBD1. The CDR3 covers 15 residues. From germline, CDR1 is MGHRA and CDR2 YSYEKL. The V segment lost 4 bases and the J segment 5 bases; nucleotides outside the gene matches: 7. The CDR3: CASSPQGGQDQPQHF. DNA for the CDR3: TGCGCCAGCAGCCCACAGGGGGGTCAGGATCAGCCCCAGCATTTT.

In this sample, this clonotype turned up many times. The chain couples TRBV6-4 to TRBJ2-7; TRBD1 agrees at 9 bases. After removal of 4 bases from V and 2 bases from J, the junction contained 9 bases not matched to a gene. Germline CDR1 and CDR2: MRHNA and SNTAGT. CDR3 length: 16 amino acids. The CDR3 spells CASSGPGQGFPYEQYF. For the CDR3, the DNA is TGTGCCAGCAGTGGCCCGGGACAGGGTTTCCCCTACGAGCAGTACTTC.

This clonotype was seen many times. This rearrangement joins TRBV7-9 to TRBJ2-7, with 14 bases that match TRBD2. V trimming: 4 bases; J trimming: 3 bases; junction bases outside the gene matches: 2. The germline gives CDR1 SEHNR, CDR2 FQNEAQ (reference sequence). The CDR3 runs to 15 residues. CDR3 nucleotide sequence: TGTGCCAGCAGCTGGGGACTAGCGGGGGTCTACGAGCAGTACTTC. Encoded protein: CASSWGLAGVYEQYF.

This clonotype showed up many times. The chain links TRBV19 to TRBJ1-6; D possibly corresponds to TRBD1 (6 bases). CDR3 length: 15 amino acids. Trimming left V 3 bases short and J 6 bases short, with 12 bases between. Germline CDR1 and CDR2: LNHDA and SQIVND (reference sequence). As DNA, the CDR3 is TGTGCCAGTAGTATTGGAGGACAGAGTAATTCACCCCTCCACTTT. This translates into CASSIGGQSNSPLHF.

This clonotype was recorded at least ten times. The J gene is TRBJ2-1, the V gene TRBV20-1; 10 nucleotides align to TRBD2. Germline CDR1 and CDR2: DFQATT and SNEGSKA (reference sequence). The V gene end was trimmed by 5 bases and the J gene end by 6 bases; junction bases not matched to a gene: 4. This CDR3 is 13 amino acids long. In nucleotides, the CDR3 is TGCAGTGCTTATGCTAGCGGGAGCAATGAGCAGTTCTTC. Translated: CSAYASGSNEQFF.

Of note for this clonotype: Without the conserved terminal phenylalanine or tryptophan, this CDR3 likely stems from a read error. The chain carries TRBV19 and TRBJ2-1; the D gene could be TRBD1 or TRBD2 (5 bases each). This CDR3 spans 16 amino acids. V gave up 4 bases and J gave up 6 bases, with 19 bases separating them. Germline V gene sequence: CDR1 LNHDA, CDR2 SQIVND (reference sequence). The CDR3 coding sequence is TGTGCCAGTAGTAAGGGGCCGGGGCTAGTCTCCAATGAGCAGTTCTCC. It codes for CASSKGPGLVSNEQFS.

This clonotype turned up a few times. CDR3 in amino acids: CASSLPGSTEAFF. As DNA, the CDR3 is TGTGCCAGCAGCTTACCGGGGAGCACTGAAGCTTTCTTT. The chain recombines TRBV11-2 with TRBJ1-1; D gene ambiguous. From germline, CDR1 is SGHAT and CDR2 FQNNGV. This CDR3 is built from 13 residues. Trimming stripped 2 bases from V and 4 bases from J, with 8 bases between. The variable domain in full, completed from reference TRBV11-2 and TRBJ1-1, reads EAGVAQSPRYKIIEKRQSVAFWCNPISGHATLYWYQQILGQGPKLLIQFQNNGVVDDSQLPKDRFSAERLKGVDSTLKIQPAKLEDSAVYLCASSLPGSTEAFFGQGTRLTVV.

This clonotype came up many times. The CDR3 region is CASSHDIGRGNQETQYF. As DNA, the CDR3 is TGTGCCAGCAGTCACGACATCGGGCGGGGGAACCAAGAGACCCAGTACTTC. The chain carries TRBV6-2 or TRBV6-3 and TRBJ2-5; 7 bases match TRBD2. The CDR3 totals 17 residues. Looked up from germline, CDR1 is MNHEY and CDR2 is SVGEGT. V was pared by 5 bases and J by 0 bases, with 12 bases of the junction left unmatched.

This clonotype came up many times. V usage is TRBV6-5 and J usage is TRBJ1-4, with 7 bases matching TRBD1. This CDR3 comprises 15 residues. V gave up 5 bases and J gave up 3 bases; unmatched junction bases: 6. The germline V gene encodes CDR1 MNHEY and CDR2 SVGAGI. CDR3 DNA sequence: TGTGCCAGCAGTCCAAGGACAGGACCTAATGAAAAACTGTTTTTT. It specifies CASSPRTGPNEKLFF.